The table lists the clone carrying this TCR beta chain with a few counts. Its specificity is not known. Sampled while nominally healthy, donors likely had unrecorded immune exposures. The sample comes from a study of cytomegalovirus exposure and HLA in healthy donors. Whole-study context: A previous analysis identified around 120 million unique TCR beta sequences derived from 180 million or so T cells.

Study conclusions and caveats: Researchers reported from a later analysis that most CMV-associated TCR beta chains appeared HLA-restricted. Rare TCR sequences predominated, though certain public TCRs were found in many donors.

The PCR employed 60 Vbeta primers together with 13 Jbeta primers. Libraries were prepared by immunoSEQ multiplex PCR; TCRdb keeps only in-frame clonotypes and omits some of them. The data contain about 200,000 clones, 82% of them seen just once; the ten biggest clones take up around 2.7%. Germline V gene lookup returns CDR1 SNHLY and CDR2 FYNNEI. The CDR3 contains 13 residues. The V end lost 4 bases, the J end lost 5 bases, and 11 bases lay between the germline ends. The sample comprised PBMCs. The receptor was isolated from a middle-aged woman in good health and CMV-seronegative. The rearrangement joins TRBV2 to TRBJ1-1; possible D gene TRBD1, 6 bases. The CDR3 spells CASSGPRGTEAFF. For the CDR3, the DNA is TGTGCCAGCAGTGGCCCCAGGGGAACTGAAGCTTTCTTT.